In this sample, the clone carrying this TCR beta chain turned up many times. No antigen is known for it. One entry per CDR3 protein results from TCRdb running MiXCR on the 5' RACE reads. The profile shows 95,000 or so distinct CDR3 sequences, approximately 3.3% of them singletons. The data belong to a study of neurological immune-mediated disorders. Study observations and caveats: In HTLV-1-associated myelopathy, TCR clonal expansion was greatest, and in multiple sclerosis it was least, below healthy controls. The repertoires of 18 of 34 multiple sclerosis patients fell into one related-CDR3 cluster (a possible signature) under phylogenetic grouping. Neither clinical nor MRI features showed any association with the multiple sclerosis repertoire cluster, and the authors stated that larger cohorts are needed.

The CDR3 length is 14 residues. Trimming cost V 0 bases and J 5 bases, with 8 bases left between them. Germline lookup yields CDR1 MNHNY and CDR2 SVGAGI (reference sequence). This TCR was sampled from a woman aged 18 to 35 with multiple sclerosis. Specimen: PBMCs. The chain uses TRBV6-6 and TRBJ1-5; D might be TRBD1 (6 bases). The DNA of the CDR3 is TGTGCCAGCAGTTACTCGGCAGGGGATCAGCCCCAGCATTTT. It codes for CASSYSAGDQPQHF.